This TCR beta chain was sequenced during a study of shared clonotypes between healthy human individuals. General observations from the study: The four-donor shared clonotypes exceeded non-shared clonotypes in generation probability, with non-shared ones scoring lower. Naive CD4 clonotype sharing across a few donors was approximately 5%. Large sequencing depth failed to make sorted-subset sequencing complete, rarefaction showed.

Method: immunoSEQ multiplex PCR; TCRdb's copy keeps in-frame clones and lacks some. The sample carries roughly 2,300,000 clones, 80% to 95% recorded once. Note on this clone: The antigen is undetermined.

V was pared by 4 bases and J by 1 base, with 13 bases between. Per the germline V gene, CDR1 is SQVTM and CDR2 is ANQGSEA. The CDR3 is made up of 14 amino acids. Input material: naive CD4+ T cells from PBMCs. Noted subset: CD45RA+ positively selected. The TCR sequence derives from a man aged 18-30 years in good health. Some clones in this sample may be carry-over from other donors' samples. J is TRBJ1-2 and V is TRBV29-1, with a possible D match to TRBD1 (5 bases). In DNA form, the CDR3 reads TGCAGCGTTGCCAACAGGAGTCTTAACTATGGCTACACCTTC. Protein product: CSVANRSLNYGYTF.